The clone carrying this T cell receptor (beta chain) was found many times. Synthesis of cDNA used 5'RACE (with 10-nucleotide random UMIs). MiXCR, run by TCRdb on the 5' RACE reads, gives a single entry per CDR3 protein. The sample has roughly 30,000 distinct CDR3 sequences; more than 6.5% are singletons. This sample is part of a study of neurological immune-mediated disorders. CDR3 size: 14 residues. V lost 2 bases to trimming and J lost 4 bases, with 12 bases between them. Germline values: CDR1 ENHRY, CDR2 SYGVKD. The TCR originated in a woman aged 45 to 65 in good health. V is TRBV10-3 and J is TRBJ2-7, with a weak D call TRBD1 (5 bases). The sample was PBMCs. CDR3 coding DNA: TGTGCCATCAGTGAGAACCCAGGGAATTACGAGCAGTACTTC. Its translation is CAISENPGNYEQYF.